The sequence of this T cell receptor beta chain was determined in a study of shared clonotypes between healthy human individuals. Study-level findings and limits: For naive CD4 cells, roughly 4.8% of clonotypes were shared across a handful of donors.

Germline assignment: CDR1 SGHTS and CDR2 YDEGEE. The V end was cut by 4 bases, the J end by 0 bases, with 14 bases between. The CDR3 has 15 residues. This clone was seen only once. What it recognizes is unknown. Authors' analysis steps: ImmunoSEQ sequences covered only the junction and lacked quality scores; filtering therefore differed. Profiled with immunoSEQ multiplex PCR; TCRdb holds only in-frame clones, not every one. Clonal size and the V and J genes are those of that table, whereas D and trimming came from the DNA. The data hold approximately 2.5 million clones, with roughly 92% observed a single time.

The clonotype comes from a man younger than 35 in good health. The genes are TRBV5-8 and TRBJ2-7; D possibly corresponds to TRBD1 (7 bases). Sequences were obtained from naive CD4+ T cells sorted from blood. Described subset: CD45RA+ positively selected. CDR3 region: CASSGPQGGSYEQYF. CDR3 sequence (DNA): TGTGCCAGCAGCGGACCGCAGGGGGGCTCCTACGAGCAGTACTTC.